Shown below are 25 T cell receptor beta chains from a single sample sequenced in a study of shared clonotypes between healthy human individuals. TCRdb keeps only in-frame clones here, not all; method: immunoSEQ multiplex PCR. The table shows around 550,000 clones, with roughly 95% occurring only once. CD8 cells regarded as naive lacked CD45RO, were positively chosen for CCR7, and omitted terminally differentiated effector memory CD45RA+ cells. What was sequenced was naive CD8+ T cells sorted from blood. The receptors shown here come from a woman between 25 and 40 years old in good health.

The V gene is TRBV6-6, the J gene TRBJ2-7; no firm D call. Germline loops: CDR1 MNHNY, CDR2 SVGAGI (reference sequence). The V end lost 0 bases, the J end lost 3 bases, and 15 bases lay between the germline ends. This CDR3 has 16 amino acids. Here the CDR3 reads CASSYSDDDRHYEQYF. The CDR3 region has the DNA TGTGCCAGCAGTTACTCAGACGACGACCGACACTACGAGCAGTACTTC.

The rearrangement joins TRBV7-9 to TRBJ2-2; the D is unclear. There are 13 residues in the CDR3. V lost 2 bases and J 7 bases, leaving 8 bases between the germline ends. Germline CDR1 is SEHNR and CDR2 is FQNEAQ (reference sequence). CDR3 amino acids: CASSLSFLGELFF. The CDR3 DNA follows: TGTGCCAGCAGCTTAAGCTTCCTCGGGGAGCTGTTTTTT. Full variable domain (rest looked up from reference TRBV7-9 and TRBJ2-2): DTGVSQNPRHKITKRGQNVTFRCDPISEHNRLYWYRQTLGQGPEFLTYFQNEAQLEKSRLLSDRFSAERPKGSFSTLEIQRTEQGDSAMYLCASSLSFLGELFFGEGSRLTVL.

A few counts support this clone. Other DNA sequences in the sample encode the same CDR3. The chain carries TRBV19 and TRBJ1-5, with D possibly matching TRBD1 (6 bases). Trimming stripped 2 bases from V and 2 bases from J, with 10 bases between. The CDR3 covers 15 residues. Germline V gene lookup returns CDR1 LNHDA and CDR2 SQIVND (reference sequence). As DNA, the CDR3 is TGTGCCAGTAGTATATGGGGGCTTGGCAATCAGCCCCAGCATTTT. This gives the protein CASSIWGLGNQPQHF.

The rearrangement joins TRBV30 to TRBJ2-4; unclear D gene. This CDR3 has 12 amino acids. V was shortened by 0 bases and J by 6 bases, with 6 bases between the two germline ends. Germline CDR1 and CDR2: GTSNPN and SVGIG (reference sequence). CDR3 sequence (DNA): TGTGCCTGGAGTGTACTGGGAAACATTCAGTACTTC. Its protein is CAWSVLGNIQYF.

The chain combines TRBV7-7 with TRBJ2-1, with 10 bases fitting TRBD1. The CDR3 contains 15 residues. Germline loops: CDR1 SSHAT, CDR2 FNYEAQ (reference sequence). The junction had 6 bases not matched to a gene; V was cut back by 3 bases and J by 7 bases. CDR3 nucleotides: TGTGCCAGCAGCTTTCCCCCGGGACAGGGGAATGAGCAGTTCTTC. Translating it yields CASSFPPGQGNEQFF. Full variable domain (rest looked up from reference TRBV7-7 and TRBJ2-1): GAGVSQSPRYKVTKRGQDVTLRCDPISSHATLYWYQQALGQGPEFLTYFNYEAQPDKSGLPSDRFSAERPEGSISTLTIQRTEQRDSAMYRCASSFPPGQGNEQFFGPGTRLTVL.

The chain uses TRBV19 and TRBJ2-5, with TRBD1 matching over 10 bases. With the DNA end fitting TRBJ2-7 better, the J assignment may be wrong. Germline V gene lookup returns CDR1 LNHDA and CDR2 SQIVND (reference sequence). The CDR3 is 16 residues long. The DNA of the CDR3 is TGTGCCAGTAGTATTTCGGTAGGGACAGGGGTATCCGAGCAGTACTTC. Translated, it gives CASSISVGTGVSEQYF.

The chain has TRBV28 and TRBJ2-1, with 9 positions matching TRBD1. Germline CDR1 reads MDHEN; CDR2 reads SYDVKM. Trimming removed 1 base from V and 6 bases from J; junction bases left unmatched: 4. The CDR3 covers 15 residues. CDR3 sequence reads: CASSLFRTGVNEQFF. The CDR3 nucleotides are TGTGCCAGCAGTTTATTCCGGACAGGGGTCAATGAGCAGTTCTTC.

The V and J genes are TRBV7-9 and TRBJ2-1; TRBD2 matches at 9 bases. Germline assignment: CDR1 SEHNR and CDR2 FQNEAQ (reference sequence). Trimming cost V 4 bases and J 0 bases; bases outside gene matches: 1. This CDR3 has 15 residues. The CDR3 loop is CASSWGLASYNEQFF. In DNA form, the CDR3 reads TGTGCCAGCAGCTGGGGACTAGCCTCCTACAATGAGCAGTTCTTC.

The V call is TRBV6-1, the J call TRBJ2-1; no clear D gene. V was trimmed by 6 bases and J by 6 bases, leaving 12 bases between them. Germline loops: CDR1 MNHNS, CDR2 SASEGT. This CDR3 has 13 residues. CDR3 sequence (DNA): TGTGCCAGCAGGGGAAGGAGAGCCAATGAGCAGTTCTTC. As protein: CASRGRRANEQFF.

The CDR3 is CASGLTTSATYNEQFF. The DNA of the CDR3 is TGTGCTAGTGGTTTGACCACTAGCGCAACCTACAATGAGCAGTTCTTC. The chain is built from TRBV12-5 and TRBJ2-1; 7 nucleotides agree with TRBD2. Trimming took 2 bases from V and 2 from J; bases not matched to a gene: 6. Germline V gene lookup returns CDR1 LGHNT and CDR2 FRNRAP. The CDR3 runs 16 residues.

The CDR3 region is CASSLAGRGQETQYF. DNA for the CDR3: TGTGCCAGCAGCTTGGCGGGAAGGGGGCAAGAGACCCAGTACTTC. The V call is TRBV11-2, the J call TRBJ2-5; D assignment may be TRBD1 or TRBD2 (6 bases each). Germline lookup yields CDR1 SGHAT and CDR2 FQNNGV. The CDR3 spans 15 residues. Trimming removed 3 bases from V and 2 bases from J, with 13 bases in between.

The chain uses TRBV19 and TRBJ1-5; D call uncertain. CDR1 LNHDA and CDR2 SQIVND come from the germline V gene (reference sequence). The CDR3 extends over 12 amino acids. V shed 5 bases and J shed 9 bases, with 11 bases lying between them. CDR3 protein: CASSVTFWPQHF. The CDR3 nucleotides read TGTGCCAGTAGTGTTACATTTTGGCCCCAGCATTTT.

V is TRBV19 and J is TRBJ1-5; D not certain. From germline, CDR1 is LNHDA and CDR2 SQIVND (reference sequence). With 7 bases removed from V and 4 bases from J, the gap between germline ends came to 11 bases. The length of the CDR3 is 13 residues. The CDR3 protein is CASNPGTNQPQHF. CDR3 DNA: TGTGCCAGTAACCCGGGCACGAATCAGCCCCAGCATTTT.

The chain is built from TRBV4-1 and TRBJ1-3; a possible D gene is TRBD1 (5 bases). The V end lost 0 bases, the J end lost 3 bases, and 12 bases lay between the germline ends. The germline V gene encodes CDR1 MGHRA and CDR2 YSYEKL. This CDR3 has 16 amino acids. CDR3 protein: CASSQDRVGDGNTIYF. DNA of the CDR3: TGCGCCAGCAGCCAAGATAGGGTAGGGGATGGAAACACCATATATTTT.

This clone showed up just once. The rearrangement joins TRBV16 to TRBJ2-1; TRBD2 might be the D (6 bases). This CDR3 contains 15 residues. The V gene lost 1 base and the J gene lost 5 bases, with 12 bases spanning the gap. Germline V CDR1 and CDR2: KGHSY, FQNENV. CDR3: CASSQYGSQDNEQFF. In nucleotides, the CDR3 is TGTGCCAGCAGCCAATACGGGAGCCAAGACAATGAGCAGTTCTTC.

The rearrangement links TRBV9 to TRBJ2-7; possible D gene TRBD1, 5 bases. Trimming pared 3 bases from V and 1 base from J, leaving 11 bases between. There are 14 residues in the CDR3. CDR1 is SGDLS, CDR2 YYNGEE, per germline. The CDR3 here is CASSAQGDSYEQYF. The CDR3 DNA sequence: TGTGCCAGCAGCGCCCAGGGCGATTCCTACGAGCAGTACTTC.

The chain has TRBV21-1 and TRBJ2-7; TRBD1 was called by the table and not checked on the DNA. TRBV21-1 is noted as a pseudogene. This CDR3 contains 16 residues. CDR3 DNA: TGTGCCAGCAGCGCCAGGGGCAACAGGGTGTGCGACGAGCAGTACTTC. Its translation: CASSARGNRVCDEQYF.

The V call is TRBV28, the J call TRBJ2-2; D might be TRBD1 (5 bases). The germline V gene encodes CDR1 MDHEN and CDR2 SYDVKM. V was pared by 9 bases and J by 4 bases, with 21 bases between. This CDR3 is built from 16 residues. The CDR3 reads CASRWGMGPGTGELFF. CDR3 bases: TGTGCCAGTAGGTGGGGAATGGGGCCGGGCACCGGGGAGCTGTTTTTT.

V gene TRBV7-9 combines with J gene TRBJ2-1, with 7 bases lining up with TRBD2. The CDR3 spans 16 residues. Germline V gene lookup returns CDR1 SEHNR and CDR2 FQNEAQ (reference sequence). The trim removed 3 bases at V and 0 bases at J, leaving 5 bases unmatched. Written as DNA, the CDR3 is TGTGCCAGCAGCTTTCCAGCGGGGAGCTCCTACAATGAGCAGTTCTTC. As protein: CASSFPAGSSYNEQFF.

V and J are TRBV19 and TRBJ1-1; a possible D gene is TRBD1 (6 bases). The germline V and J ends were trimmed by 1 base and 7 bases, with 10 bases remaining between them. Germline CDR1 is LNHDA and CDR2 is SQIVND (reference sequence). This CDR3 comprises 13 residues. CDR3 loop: CASSIGPDSEAFF. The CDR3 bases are TGTGCCAGTAGTATAGGACCGGACAGTGAAGCTTTCTTT.

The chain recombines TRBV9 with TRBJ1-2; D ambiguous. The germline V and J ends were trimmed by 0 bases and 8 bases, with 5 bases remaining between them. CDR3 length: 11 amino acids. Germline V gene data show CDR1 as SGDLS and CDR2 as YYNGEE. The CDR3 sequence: CASSVDGGYTF. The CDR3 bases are TGTGCCAGCAGCGTAGATGGCGGCTACACCTTC.

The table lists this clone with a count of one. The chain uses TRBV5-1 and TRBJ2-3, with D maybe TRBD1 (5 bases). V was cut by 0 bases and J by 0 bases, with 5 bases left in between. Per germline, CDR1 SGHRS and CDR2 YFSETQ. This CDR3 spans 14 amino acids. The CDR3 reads CASSLGQSTDTQYF. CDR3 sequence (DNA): TGCGCCAGCAGCTTGGGACAGAGCACAGATACGCAGTATTTT.

CDR3 sequence: CASSQDQLPTEAFF. CDR3 nucleotide sequence: TGCGCCAGCAGCCAAGATCAACTGCCCACTGAAGCTTTCTTT. The chain combines TRBV4-1 with TRBJ1-1; the D is unclear. CDR1 is MGHRA and CDR2 is YSYEKL in the germline V gene. V was pared by 0 bases and J by 4 bases, with 9 bases between. This CDR3 is 14 amino acids long.

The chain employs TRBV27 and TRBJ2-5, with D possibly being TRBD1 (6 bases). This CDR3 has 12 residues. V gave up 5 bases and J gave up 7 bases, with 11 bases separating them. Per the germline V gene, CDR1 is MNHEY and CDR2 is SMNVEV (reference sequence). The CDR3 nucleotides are TGTGCCAGCAGTCCCGCAGGGGTGACCCAGTACTTC. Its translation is CASSPAGVTQYF.

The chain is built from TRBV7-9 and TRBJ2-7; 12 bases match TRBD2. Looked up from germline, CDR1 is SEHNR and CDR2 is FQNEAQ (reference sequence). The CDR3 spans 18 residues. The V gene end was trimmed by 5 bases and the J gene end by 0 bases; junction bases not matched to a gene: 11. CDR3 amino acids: CASSIRTSGMDGSYEQYF. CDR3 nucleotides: TGTGCCAGCAGCATAAGGACTAGCGGGATGGACGGCTCCTACGAGCAGTACTTC.